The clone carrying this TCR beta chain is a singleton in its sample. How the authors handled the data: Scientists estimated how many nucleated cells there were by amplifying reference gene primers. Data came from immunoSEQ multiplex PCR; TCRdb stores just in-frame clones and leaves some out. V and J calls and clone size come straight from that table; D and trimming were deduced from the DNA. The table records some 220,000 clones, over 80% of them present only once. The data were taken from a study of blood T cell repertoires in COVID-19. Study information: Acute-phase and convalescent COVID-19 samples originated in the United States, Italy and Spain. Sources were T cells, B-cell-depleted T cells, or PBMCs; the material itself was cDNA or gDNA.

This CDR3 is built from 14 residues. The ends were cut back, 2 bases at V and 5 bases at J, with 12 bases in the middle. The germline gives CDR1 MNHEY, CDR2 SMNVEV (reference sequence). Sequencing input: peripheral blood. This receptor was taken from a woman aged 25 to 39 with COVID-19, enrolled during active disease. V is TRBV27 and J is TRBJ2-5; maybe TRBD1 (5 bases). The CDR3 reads CASSLAGKGETQYF. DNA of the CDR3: TGTGCCAGCAGTTTAGCAGGGAAGGGGGAGACCCAGTACTTC.